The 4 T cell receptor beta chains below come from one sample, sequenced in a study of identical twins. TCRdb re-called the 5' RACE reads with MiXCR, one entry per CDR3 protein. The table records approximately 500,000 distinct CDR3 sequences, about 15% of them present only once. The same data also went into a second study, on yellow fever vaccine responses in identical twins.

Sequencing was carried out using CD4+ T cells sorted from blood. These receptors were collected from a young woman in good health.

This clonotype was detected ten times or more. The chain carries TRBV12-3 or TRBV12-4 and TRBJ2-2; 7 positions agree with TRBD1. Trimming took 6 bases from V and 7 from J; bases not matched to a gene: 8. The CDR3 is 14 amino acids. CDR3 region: CASRFQGVGGELFF. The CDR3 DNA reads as TGTGCCAGCAGATTCCAGGGGGTTGGCGGGGAGCTGTTTTTT.

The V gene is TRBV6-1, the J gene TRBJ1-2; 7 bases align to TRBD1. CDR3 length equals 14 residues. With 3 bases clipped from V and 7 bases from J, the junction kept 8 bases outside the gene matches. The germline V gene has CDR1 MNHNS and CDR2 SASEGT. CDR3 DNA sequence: TGTGCCAGCAGTGACCTCGTGAACAGGGGTGGCTACACCTTC. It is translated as CASSDLVNRGGYTF.

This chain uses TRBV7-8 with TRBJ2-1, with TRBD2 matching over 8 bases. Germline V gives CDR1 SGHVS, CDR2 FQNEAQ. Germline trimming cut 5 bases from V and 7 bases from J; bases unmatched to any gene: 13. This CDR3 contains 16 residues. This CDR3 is CASSKSIAGPGNEQFF. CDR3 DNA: TGTGCCAGCAGCAAGAGTATAGCGGGGCCGGGGAATGAGCAGTTCTTC.

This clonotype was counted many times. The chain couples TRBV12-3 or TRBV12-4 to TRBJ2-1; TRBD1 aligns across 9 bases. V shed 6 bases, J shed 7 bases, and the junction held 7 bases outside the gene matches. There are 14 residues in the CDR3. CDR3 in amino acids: CASRILTGGNEQFF. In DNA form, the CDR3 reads TGTGCCAGCAGGATACTGACAGGGGGAAATGAGCAGTTCTTC.